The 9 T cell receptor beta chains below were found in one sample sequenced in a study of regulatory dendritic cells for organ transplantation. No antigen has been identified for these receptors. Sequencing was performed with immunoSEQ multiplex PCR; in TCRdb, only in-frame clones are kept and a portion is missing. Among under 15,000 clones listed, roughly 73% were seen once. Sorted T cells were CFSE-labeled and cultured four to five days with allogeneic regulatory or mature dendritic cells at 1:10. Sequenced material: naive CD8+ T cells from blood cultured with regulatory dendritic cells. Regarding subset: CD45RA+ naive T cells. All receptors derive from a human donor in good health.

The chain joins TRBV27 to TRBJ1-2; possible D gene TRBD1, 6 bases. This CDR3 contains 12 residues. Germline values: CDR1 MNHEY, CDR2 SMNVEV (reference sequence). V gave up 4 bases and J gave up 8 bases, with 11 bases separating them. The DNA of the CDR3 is TGTGCCAGCAGTTATCCAGGGGAAGGCTACACCTTC. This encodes CASSYPGEGYTF.

In DNA, the CDR3 is TGTGCCAGCAGCCCCCGACAGGGCTGGGAGACCCAGTACTTC. Protein sequence: CASSPRQGWETQYF. The chain is built from TRBV11-2 and TRBJ2-5; 7 bases are a match to TRBD1. CDR1 SGHAT and CDR2 FQNNGV come from the germline V gene. V lost 5 bases and J lost 5; bases outside the gene matches: 8. The CDR3 is 14 amino acids.

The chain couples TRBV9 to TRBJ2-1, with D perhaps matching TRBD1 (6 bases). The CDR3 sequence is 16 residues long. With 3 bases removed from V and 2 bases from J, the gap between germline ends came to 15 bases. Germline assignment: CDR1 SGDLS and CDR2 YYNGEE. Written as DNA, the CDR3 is TGTGCCAGCAGCGCGAATAACAGGGTTACCTACAATGAGCAGTTCTTC. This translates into CASSANNRVTYNEQFF.

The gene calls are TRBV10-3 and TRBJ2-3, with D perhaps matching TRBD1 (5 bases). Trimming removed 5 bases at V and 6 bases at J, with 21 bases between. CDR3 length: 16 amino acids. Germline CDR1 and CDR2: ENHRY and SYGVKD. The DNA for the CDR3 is TGTGCCATCAGTAGAGACCCGGACAATCCTACCGATACGCAGTATTTT. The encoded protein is CAISRDPDNPTDTQYF.

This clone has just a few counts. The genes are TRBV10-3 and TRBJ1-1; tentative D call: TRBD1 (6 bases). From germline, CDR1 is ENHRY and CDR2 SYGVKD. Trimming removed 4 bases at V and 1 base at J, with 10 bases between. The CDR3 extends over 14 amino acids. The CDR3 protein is CAISVGAGNTEAFF. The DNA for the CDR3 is TGTGCCATCAGTGTGGGGGCAGGGAACACTGAAGCTTTCTTT.

The CDR3 sequence is CASSEGDRGSEKLFF. CDR3 nucleotide sequence: TGTGCCAGCAGTGAAGGGGACAGGGGATCAGAAAAACTGTTTTTT. This sequence joins TRBV6-1 and TRBJ1-4; 10 nucleotides align to TRBD1. The CDR3 extends over 15 amino acids. The germline V gene has CDR1 MNHNS and CDR2 SASEGT. J was trimmed by 8 bases and V by 1 base; bases with no gene match: 4.

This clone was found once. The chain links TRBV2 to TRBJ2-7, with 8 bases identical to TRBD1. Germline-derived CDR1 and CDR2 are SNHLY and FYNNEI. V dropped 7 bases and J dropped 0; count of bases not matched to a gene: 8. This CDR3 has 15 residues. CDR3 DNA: TGTGCCAGCAAACGAAGGACAGGGTACTCCTACGAGCAGTACTTC. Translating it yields CASKRRTGYSYEQYF.

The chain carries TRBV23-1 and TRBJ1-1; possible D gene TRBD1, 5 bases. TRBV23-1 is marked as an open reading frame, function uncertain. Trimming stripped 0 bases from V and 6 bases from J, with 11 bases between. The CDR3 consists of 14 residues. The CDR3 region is CASSQSGGYSEAFF. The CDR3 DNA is TGCGCCAGCAGTCAATCGGGGGGTTACTCTGAAGCTTTCTTT.

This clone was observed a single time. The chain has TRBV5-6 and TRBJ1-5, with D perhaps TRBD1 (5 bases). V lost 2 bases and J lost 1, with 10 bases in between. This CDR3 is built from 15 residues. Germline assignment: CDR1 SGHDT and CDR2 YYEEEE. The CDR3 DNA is TGTGCCAGCAGCTTTGCTAGGGGAAGCAATCAGCCCCAGCATTTT. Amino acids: CASSFARGSNQPQHF.